This TCR beta chain emerged from a study of regulatory T cells in long-lasting Graves disease (dated by TCRdb to the early 2020s). Regarding the study in general: Patients with newly diagnosed Graves' disease had been on antithyroid drugs for under 3 months. Patients with persistent Graves' disease were compared with patients with newly diagnosed Graves' disease using TCR sequencing and RNA sequencing of peripheral blood. The study was conducted in China and was registered as a clinical trial. TCR sequencing covered 13 persistent and roughly 20 newly diagnosed Graves' disease patients, 33 samples in total.

Worth noting for this clonotype: Its target antigen remains unknown. Base qualities are missing; no much larger clone stands one base away.

Libraries were built with multiplex PCR. Instrument used: Illumina HiSeq 4000. iRepertoire HTBI primers and Arm-PCR amplification of CDR3 regions were used to construct TCR beta libraries. Before sequencing, the PCR products went through gel purification. Per the original workflow: Gene usage analysis of CDR3 amino acid clonotypes relied on the 62 TRBV and more than twelve TRBJ segments identified across samples. COPE and FqMerger were used to merge filtered high-quality paired reads into contigs. Contigs were aligned with BLAST to IMGT TRBV, TRBD and TRBJ reference genes, and CDR3 was defined per IMGT. Any clonotype with a frequency above 0.1% was counted as a highly expanded clone. Shannon entropy served as the measure of repertoire diversity, while the Gini coefficient captured V-J evenness. A clonotype found in more than one individual was treated as public. TCRdb trimmed the raw reads at Q25, called clones with MiXCR and kept productive beta chains. Each CDR3 protein gets just one entry, which takes the most common genes and DNA from the rows behind it. TCRdb assigned the V and J calls; the authors' analysis was not used. The sample contains a few hundred thousand distinct CDR3 sequences, 15% of them found a single time. The ten largest clones take up under 9% of the sample.

This sample's time point label indicates: newly diagnosed GD, antithyroid drugs for less than 3 months. For both TCR sequencing and RNA sequencing, RNA was extracted from PBMCs using TRIzol. The diagnosis of Graves' disease was made according to American Thyroid Association guidelines. Patients were recruited from an endocrinology department in Xi'an, China. Each patient gave about 9.1 milliliters of peripheral blood, collected in an EDTA anticoagulant tube. PBMCs were isolated by Ficoll Paque Plus density gradient separation without further T cell sorting. An Agilent 2100 Bioanalyzer and agarose gel were used to check RNA quality, while a NanoDrop 2000 measured RNA concentration. The germline V gene yields SGHRS for CDR1 and YFSETQ for CDR2. From cysteine to phenylalanine, the CDR3 is 16 amino acids long. Only CDR3 DNA remains: 48 bases, in frame from the first base. The junction carries 11 bases between V and J, which are trimmed by 0 bases and 1 base respectively.

On the study overall, not on this receptor specifically: Patients with persistent disease shared more public clonotypes (under 3,000) than newly diagnosed patients did (more than 900). Sequencing and analysis were restricted to the TCR beta chain. Peripheral blood alone was examined, since thyroid tissue, which constituted the primary lesion, could not be accessed. Compared with newly diagnosed patients, patients with persistent Graves' disease had lower TCR Shannon entropy and fewer highly expanded clones, which suggests clonal expansion. The authors noted that the small sample size was a limitation that may lower accuracy. TRBV28, TRBJ1-2 and TRBJ2-5 were preferentially used in persistent disease, while TRBV20-1 and TRBJ2-1 were favored in newly diagnosed disease.

These data are also associated with another study on T cells in Graves' hyperthyroidism and ophthalmopathy. The second publication reports: Graves' hyperthyroidism was defined as stable when no progression to ophthalmopathy occurred over 18 months of follow-up. The hyperthyroidism patients were between 18 and 65 years old and newly diagnosed, with a disease duration of less than 2 months. Patients with uncontrolled infections, other autoimmune diseases, pregnancy or lactation were excluded. Diagnoses were established on the basis of clinical symptoms, serum thyroxine and TRAb, thyroid ultrasound, and orbital computed tomography. For the first round of RT-PCR on the TCR CDR3, the HTBI primer set was used together with the Qiagen OneStep RT-PCR kit. Most expanded thyroid clonotypes (frequency above 0.001) were also found in blood, which suggests that blood repertoires may mirror thyroid immune responses. A model built on a 13 V-J signature distinguished ophthalmopathy from stable hyperthyroidism, reaching 85% to 90% sensitivity and 81% to 83% specificity in cross-validation and 80%/75% in testing. In validation, the model predicted progression to ophthalmopathy a median of around 6.5 months before onset, with about 64% sensitivity and roughly 73% specificity. A discovery cohort of about a hundred patients, 43 with Graves' ophthalmopathy and about 58 with stable Graves' hyperthyroidism, was used to find distinguishing TCR V-J signatures. Prospective prediction of ophthalmopathy was tested in an independent validation cohort of about 19 hyperthyroidism patients and roughly 16 patients who later progressed to ophthalmopathy. The roughly 90 discovery patients were divided at random into training and test sets in a 7:3 ratio. The study also compared thyroid tissue and blood T-cell repertoires from five or six Graves' hyperthyroidism patients. After blood sampling, hyperthyroidism patients were treated with methimazole at a starting dose of 30 mg daily, and ophthalmopathy patients were treated with high-dose intravenous methylprednisolone. Libraries were constructed in a second round of multiplex PCR, after which size selection and purification were carried out. Sequencing of the libraries was done on an Illumina HiSeq2000 using paired-end 100 bp reads. SOAPnuke was used to process the raw data, removing reads that contained adapters or uncalled bases, had a mean Phred below 15, or lacked an exact match to the constant primer or identifier. High-quality paired reads were merged using COPE v1.2.5, and each unique nucleotide sequence was defined as a clonotype. Clonotypes were aligned to IMGT TRBV, TRBD and TRBJ reference segments using MiTCR v1.1. The analysis included only V-J combinations with a frequency above 0.0001, which together covered 99% to 99.2% of the repertoires. A TCS score was defined as the ratio between F50 (clonal expansion) and ExV (chaos), using BLOSUM62-based TCRdist between CDR3 peptides within each V-J. Welch's t-statistics and random forest reduced 500 to 550 V-J features to roughly 13, which were used in a naive Bayes classifier (R e1071). No statistical method was used to fix the sample size in advance, and group allocation was not hidden from the investigators. The paper describes TCR Vbeta CDR3 sequencing of more than 120 peripheral blood samples, made up of 43 ophthalmopathy patients, roughly 75 hyperthyroidism patients and roughly 17 progressor patients.

The sequence was collected from a woman aged 40 to 49 with Graves disease. Donor details come from another sample of the same person, matched by shared clones. The specimen was peripheral blood mononuclear cells (PBMCs), collected at new diagnosis, from a patient treated with antithyroid drugs. The sequence links TRBV5-1 to TRBJ2-1; a tentative D call is TRBD2 (5 bases match). The DNA sequence follows: TGCGCCAGCAGCTTGGGAGGGCTTTATTCCTACAATGAGCAGTTCTTC. Its product reads: CASSLGGLYSYNEQFF.